The entry below describes one T cell receptor beta chain. This clonotype was picked up many times. Its antigen remains undetermined. Nothing much larger sits one base from this clone, and base qualities are not available. This specimen's treatment or condition label, interpreted: allogeneic hematopoietic cell transplantation with graft depleted of TCRalphabeta T cells and CD19 B cells. Transplant recipients were children who received TCRalphabeta/CD19-depleted allogeneic hematopoietic cell grafts. The CDR3, cysteine through phenylalanine, is 15 amino acids long. Of the read, only the CDR3 DNA is kept; its 45 bases are in frame from base 1. CDR1 and CDR2 were assigned from the germline V gene (reference sequence) as SEHNR and FQNEAQ. Deletion took 5 bases off V and 7 bases off J, with a span of 21 bases between the germline ends. The sample belongs to a study of T-cell reconstitution after alpha-beta-depleted transplantation in children (TCRdb year 2016). Looking at the study overall: Using TCR repertoire profiling, the study followed T-cell immune reconstitution in a quantitative way in children after TCRalphabeta/CD19-depleted allogeneic hematopoietic cell transplantation.

General conclusions and limits of the study: The frequencies of hyperexpanded clones fell over the following months, and after one year, T-cell counts and TCRbeta diversity were mostly attributed to newly produced T cells. The apparently early alphabetaT-cell count recovery about two months after transplant was reportedly dependent on only several hundred rapidly expanded clones derived from non-depleted graft cells. In some patients, high TCRbeta diversity at day 60 was attributed to recipient T cells and intrathymic progenitors that had survived conditioning.

The protocol used for the library was PCR. Sequencing took place on an Illumina HiSeq 2500. TCR library preparation used molecular barcoding, with unique molecular identifiers applied to normalize quantification of the TCRbeta repertoire. TCRdb handled the public reads itself, with Q25 trimming in fastp and clone calling in MiXCR, and kept productive beta chains. Every distinct CDR3 protein forms one entry, paired with its most common genes and DNA. The sample table records hundreds of thousands of distinct CDR3 sequences; 10% to 15% of these occur just once. The top ten clones comprise approximately 2% of the sample.

The sequencing here drew on PBMCs, mostly from graft donor cells, taken 360 days after TCRalphabeta/CD19-depleted stem cell transplant. This TCR was recovered from a male patient between 10 and 17 years old who had a stem cell transplant for acute myeloid leukemia, so the T cells may come from the graft donor. Rearrangement joined TRBV7-9 to TRBJ2-7; a confident D gene designation cannot be given. The base sequence is TGTGCCAGCAGCCTCCGTCGGGCTAATTCGGGTGAGCAGTACTTC. This encodes CASSLRRANSGEQYF.